The rows below give T cell receptor beta chains drawn from one sample of a study of T cell repertoires in cytomegalovirus infection. Their target antigens are unknown. TCRdb processed the reads anew with MiXCR; each CDR3 protein has one entry. This sample has around 430,000 distinct CDR3 sequences, with about 39% found just once. The sequenced sample was cultured PBMCs, obtained from culture after CMV antigen stimulation. These receptors were obtained from a human donor in good health (CMV status not recorded). Some clones in this sample may be carry-over from other donors' samples. Both conserved end residues are trimmed from each CDR3. Each record gives: J gene, V gene, CDR3 protein.

j_call: TRBJ2-7; v_call: TRBV7-2; cdr3_aa: ASSLGDYTYEQY
j_call: TRBJ1-5; v_call: TRBV10-3; cdr3_aa: AISRDRSNQPQH
j_call: TRBJ1-5; v_call: TRBV27; cdr3_aa: ASSLHRVRSNQPQH
j_call: TRBJ2-7; v_call: TRBV6-6; cdr3_aa: ASSQRANYEQY
j_call: TRBJ2-3; v_call: TRBV7-2; cdr3_aa: ASRQGFSTDTQY
j_call: TRBJ2-5; v_call: TRBV2; cdr3_aa: ASSATGEETQY
j_call: TRBJ2-7; v_call: TRBV2; cdr3_aa: ASRASGYEQY
j_call: TRBJ1-3; v_call: TRBV6-5; cdr3_aa: ASSYRPGFSGNTIY
j_call: TRBJ2-3; v_call: TRBV4-1; cdr3_aa: ASSQDSGLRTEGDTQY
j_call: TRBJ2-3; v_call: TRBV6-6; cdr3_aa: ASSPGQHLPRGTTQLADTQY
j_call: TRBJ2-2; v_call: TRBV4-1; cdr3_aa: ASSQGQLTGELF
j_call: TRBJ1-2; v_call: TRBV6-1; cdr3_aa: ASSERGTYGYT
j_call: TRBJ1-5; v_call: TRBV12-5; cdr3_aa: ASGLRGDRPQH
j_call: TRBJ2-7; v_call: TRBV7-8; cdr3_aa: ASRPGAGSYEQY
j_call: TRBJ2-7; v_call: TRBV6-6; cdr3_aa: ASSYGQASNEQY
j_call: TRBJ2-7; v_call: TRBV6-1; cdr3_aa: ASALQGPGTYEQY
j_call: TRBJ2-7; v_call: TRBV7-6; cdr3_aa: ASSLGAGPPGTYEQY
j_call: TRBJ2-3; v_call: TRBV7-8; cdr3_aa: ASSKQVGYPSTDTQY
j_call: TRBJ2-6; v_call: TRBV7-2; cdr3_aa: ASSLGGFSSGANVLT
j_call: TRBJ2-2; v_call: TRBV12-3/TRBV12-4; cdr3_aa: ASRPLRRGIAPNTGELF
j_call: TRBJ1-1; v_call: TRBV7-2; cdr3_aa: ASSSQGMGTEAF
j_call: TRBJ1-2; v_call: TRBV28; cdr3_aa: ASRGRDGGLYYGYT
j_call: TRBJ1-1; v_call: TRBV4-2; cdr3_aa: ASSQDIGAGTEAF
j_call: TRBJ1-1; v_call: TRBV19; cdr3_aa: ASSIDTTTGNTEAF
j_call: TRBJ1-4; v_call: TRBV28; cdr3_aa: ASSPPGVNEKLF
j_call: TRBJ1-4; v_call: TRBV12-3/TRBV12-4; cdr3_aa: ASSFGMIGEKLF